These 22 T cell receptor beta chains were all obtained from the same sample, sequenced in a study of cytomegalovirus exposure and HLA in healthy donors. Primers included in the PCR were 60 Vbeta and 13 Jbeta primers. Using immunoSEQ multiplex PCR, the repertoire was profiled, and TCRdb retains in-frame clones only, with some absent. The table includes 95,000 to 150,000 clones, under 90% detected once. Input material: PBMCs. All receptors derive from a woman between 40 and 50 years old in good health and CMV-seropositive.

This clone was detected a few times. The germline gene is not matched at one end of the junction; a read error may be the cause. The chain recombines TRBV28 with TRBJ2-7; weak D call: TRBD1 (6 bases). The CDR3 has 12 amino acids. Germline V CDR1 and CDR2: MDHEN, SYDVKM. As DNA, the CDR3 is TGTGCCAGCACTTTATTACAGGGCGAGCAGTACTTC. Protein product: CASTLLQGEQYF.

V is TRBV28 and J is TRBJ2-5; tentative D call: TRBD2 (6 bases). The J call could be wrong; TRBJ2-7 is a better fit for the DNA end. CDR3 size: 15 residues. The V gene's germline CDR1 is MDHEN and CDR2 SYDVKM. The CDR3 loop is CASVGGGASSYEQYF. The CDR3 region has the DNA TGTGCCAGCGTGGGAGGCGGGGCAAGCTCCTACGAGCAGTACTTC.

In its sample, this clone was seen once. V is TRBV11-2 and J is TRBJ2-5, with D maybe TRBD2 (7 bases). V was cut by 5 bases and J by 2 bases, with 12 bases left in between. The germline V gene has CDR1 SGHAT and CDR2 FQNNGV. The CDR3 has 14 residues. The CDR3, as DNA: TGTGCCAGCAGCCCGGGGGGACATCAAGAGACCCAGTACTTC. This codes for CASSPGGHQETQYF.

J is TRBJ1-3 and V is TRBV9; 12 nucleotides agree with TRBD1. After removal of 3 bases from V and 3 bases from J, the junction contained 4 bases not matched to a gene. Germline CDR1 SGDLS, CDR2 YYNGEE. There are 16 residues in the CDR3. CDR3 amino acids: CASSGRDRGLGNTIYF. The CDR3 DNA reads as TGTGCCAGCAGCGGCCGGGACAGGGGGCTTGGAAACACCATATATTTT.

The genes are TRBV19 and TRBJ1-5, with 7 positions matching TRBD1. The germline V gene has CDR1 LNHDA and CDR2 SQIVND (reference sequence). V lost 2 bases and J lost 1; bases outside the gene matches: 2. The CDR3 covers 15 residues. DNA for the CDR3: TGTGCCAGTAGTATAAAGACAGGGAGCAATCAGCCCCAGCATTTT. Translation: CASSIKTGSNQPQHF.

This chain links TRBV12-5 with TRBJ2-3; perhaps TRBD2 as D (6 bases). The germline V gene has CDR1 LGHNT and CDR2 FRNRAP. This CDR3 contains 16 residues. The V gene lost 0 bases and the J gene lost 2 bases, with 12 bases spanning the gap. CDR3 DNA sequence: TGTGCTAGTGGTTTGGTAGCGGGCAGGTTCACAGATACGCAGTATTTT. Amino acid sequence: CASGLVAGRFTDTQYF. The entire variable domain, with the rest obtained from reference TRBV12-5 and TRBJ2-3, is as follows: DARVTQTPRHKVTEMGQEVTMRCQPILGHNTVFWYRQTMMQGLELLAYFRNRAPLDDSGMPKDRFSAEMPDATLATLKIQPSEPRDSAVYFCASGLVAGRFTDTQYFGPGTRLTVL.

The CDR3 is CASSFDRGQPQHF. The CDR3 coding sequence is TGTGCCAGCAGTTTCGACAGGGGACAGCCCCAGCATTTT. This chain links TRBV6-5 with TRBJ1-5; 8 bases are a match to TRBD1. V gave up 4 bases and J gave up 7 bases; unmatched junction bases: 3. CDR3 length: 13 residues. Germline V gives CDR1 MNHEY, CDR2 SVGAGI.

CDR3 protein: CSVETGEATDTQYF. The DNA of the CDR3 is TGCAGCGTTGAGACGGGAGAGGCCACAGATACGCAGTATTTT. V usage is TRBV29-1 and J usage is TRBJ2-3; D perhaps matches TRBD2 (6 bases). CDR3 size: 14 residues. Germline V CDR1 and CDR2: SQVTM, ANQGSEA. Trimming removed 3 bases at V and 2 bases at J, with 12 bases between.

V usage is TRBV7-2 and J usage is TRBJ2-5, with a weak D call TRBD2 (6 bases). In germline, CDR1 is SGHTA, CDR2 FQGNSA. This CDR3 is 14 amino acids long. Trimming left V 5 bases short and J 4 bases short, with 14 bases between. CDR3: CASSPPPGRETQYF. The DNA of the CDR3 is TGTGCCAGCAGCCCCCCTCCCGGGAGAGAGACCCAGTACTTC.

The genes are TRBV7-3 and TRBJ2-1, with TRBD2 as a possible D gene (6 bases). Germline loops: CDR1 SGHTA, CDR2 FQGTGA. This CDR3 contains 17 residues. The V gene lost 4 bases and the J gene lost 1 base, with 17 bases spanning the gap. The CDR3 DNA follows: TGTGCCAGCAGCTCATATGGACTATTCACGTCCTACAATGAGCAGTTCTTC. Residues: CASSSYGLFTSYNEQFF.

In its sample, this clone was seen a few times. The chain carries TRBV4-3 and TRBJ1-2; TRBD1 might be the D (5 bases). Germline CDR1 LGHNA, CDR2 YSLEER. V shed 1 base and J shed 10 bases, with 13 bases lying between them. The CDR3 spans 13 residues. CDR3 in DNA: TGCGCCAGCAGCCAAGGGGGCGGGAGGGACTACACCTTC. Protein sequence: CASSQGGGRDYTF.

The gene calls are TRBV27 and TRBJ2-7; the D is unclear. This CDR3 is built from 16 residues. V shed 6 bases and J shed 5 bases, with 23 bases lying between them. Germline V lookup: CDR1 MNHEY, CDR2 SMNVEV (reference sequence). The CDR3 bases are TGTGCCAGCAGCTCAAAATTAGCTCAAACTAACCACGAGCAGTACTTC. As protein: CASSSKLAQTNHEQYF.

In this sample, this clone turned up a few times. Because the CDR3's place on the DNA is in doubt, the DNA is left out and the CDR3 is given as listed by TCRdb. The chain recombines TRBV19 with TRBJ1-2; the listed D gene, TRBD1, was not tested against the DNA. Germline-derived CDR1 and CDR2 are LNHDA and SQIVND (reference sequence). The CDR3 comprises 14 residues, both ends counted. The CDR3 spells CASSIRARGYGYTF.

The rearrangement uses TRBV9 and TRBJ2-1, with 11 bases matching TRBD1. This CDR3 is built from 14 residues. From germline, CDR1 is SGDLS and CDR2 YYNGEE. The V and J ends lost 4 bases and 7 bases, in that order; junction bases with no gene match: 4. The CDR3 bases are TGTGCCAGCAGCATGGGGACAGGGGGGAATGAGCAGTTCTTC. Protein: CASSMGTGGNEQFF. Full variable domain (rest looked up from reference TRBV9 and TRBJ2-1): DSGVTQTPKHLITATGQRVTLRCSPRSGDLSVYWYQQSLDQGLQFLIQYYNGEERAKGNILERFSAQQFPDLHSELNLSSLELGDSALYFCASSMGTGGNEQFFGPGTRLTVL.

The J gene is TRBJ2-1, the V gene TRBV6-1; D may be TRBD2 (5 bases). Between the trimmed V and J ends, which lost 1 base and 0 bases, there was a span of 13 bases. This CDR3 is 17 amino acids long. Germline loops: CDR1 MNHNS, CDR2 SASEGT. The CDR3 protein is CASSEDESGRSYNEQFF. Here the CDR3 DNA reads TGTGCCAGCAGTGAAGATGAAAGCGGACGCTCCTACAATGAGCAGTTCTTC.

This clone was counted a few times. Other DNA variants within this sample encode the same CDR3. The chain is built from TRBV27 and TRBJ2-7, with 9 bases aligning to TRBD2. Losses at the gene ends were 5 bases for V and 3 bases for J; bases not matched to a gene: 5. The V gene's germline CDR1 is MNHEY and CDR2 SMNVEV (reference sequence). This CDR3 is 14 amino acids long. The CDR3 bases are TGTGCCAGCAGTCTTAGCGGGAGCGGCTACGAGCAGTACTTC. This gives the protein CASSLSGSGYEQYF.

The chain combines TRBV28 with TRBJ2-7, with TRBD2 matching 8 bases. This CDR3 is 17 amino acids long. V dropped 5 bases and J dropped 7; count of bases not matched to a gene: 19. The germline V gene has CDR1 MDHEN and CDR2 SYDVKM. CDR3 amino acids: CASSLSGSAYLTREQYF. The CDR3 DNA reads TGTGCCAGCAGTCTCAGCGGGAGCGCATATCTCACTAGGGAGCAGTACTTC.

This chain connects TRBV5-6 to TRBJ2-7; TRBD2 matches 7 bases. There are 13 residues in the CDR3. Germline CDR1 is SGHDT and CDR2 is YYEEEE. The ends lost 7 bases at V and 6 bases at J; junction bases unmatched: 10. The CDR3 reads CASGGGPPSEQYF. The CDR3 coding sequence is TGTGCCAGCGGGGGGGGTCCGCCTTCCGAGCAGTACTTC.

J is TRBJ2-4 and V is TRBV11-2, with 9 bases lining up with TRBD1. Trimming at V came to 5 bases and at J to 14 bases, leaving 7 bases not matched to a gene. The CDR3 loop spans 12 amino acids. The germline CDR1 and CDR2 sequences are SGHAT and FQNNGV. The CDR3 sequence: CASSMGQGIEYF. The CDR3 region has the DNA TGTGCCAGCAGCATGGGACAGGGAATCGAGTACTTC.

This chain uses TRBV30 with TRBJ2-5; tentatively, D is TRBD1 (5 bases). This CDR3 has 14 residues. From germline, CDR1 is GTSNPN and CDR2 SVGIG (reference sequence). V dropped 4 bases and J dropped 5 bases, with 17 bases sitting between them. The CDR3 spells CAWIASDSWETQYF. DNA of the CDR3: TGTGCCTGGATCGCAAGTGACAGTTGGGAGACCCAGTACTTC. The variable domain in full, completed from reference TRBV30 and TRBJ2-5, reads SQTIHQWPATLVQPVGSPLSLECTVEGTSNPNLYWYRQAAGRGLQLLFYSVGIGQISSEVPQNLSASRPQDRQFILSSKKLLLSDSGFYLCAWIASDSWETQYFGPGTRLLVL.

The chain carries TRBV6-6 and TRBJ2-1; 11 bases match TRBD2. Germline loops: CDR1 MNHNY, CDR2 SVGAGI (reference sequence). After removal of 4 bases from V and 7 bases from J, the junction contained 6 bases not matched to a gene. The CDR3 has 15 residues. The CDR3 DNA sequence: TGTGCCAGCAGTTTAATAGCGGGAGGGCGAAATGAGCAGTTCTTC. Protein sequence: CASSLIAGGRNEQFF.

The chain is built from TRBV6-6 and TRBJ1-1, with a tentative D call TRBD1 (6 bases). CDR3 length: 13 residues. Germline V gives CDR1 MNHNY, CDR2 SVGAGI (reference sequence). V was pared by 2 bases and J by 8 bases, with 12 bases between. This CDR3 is CASSYPDRSEAFF. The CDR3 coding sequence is TGTGCCAGCAGTTACCCAGACAGGTCAGAAGCTTTCTTT.